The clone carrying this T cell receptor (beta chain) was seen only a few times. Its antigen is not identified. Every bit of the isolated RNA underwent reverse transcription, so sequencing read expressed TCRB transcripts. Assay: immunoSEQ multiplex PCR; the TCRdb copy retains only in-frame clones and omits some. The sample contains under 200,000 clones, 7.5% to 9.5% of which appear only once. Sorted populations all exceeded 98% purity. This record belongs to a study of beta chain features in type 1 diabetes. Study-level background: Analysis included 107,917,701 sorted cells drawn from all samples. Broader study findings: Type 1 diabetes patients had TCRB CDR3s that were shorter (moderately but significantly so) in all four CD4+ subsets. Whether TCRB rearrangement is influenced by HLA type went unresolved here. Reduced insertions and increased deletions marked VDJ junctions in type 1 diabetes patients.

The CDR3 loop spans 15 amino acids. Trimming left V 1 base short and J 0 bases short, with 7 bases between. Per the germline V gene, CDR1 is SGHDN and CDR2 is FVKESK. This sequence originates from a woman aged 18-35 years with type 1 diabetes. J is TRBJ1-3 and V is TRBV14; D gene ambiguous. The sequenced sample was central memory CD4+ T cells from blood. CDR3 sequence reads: CASSQVTNSGNTIYF. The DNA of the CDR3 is TGTGCCAGCAGCCAAGTGACAAACTCTGGAAACACCATATATTTT. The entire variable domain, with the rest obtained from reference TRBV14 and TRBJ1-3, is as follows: EAGVTQFPSHSVIEKGQTVTLRCDPISGHDNLYWYRRVMGKEIKFLLHFVKESKQDESGMPNNRFLAERTGGTYSTLKVQPAELEDSGVYFCASSQVTNSGNTIYFGEGSWLTVV.